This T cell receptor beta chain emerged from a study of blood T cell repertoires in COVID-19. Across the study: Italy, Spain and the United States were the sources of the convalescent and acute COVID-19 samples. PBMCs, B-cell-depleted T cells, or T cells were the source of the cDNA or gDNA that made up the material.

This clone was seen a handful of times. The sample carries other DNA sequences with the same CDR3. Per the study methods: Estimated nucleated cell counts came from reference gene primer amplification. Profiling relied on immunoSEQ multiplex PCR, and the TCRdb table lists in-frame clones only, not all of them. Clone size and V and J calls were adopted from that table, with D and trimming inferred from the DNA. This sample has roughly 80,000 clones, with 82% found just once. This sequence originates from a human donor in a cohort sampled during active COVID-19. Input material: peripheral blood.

The CDR3: CASSLTRATNEKLFF. The CDR3 bases are TGTGCCAGCAGCTTAACCCGAGCAACTAATGAAAAACTGTTTTTT. V usage is TRBV11-2 and J usage is TRBJ1-4, with D hard to call. Trimming took off 2 bases at V and 0 bases at J, with 7 bases between the two ends. Germline-derived CDR1 and CDR2 are SGHAT and FQNNGV. This CDR3 has 15 residues. Full variable domain (remainder filled in from reference TRBV11-2 and TRBJ1-4): EAGVAQSPRYKIIEKRQSVAFWCNPISGHATLYWYQQILGQGPKLLIQFQNNGVVDDSQLPKDRFSAERLKGVDSTLKIQPAKLEDSAVYLCASSLTRATNEKLFFGSGTQLSVL.